The 20 T cell receptor beta chains given below trace back to one sample, sequenced in a study of blood T cell repertoires in COVID-19. Profiled with immunoSEQ multiplex PCR; TCRdb holds only in-frame clones, not every one. Of roughly 150,000 clones listed, around 84% are singletons. Sequencing input: PBMCs or T cells enriched from blood (not recorded which). Receptor source: a woman aged 45-65 years who had recovered from COVID-19.

The chain joins TRBV10-3 to TRBJ1-4; 8 bases align to TRBD1. V trimming: 6 bases; J trimming: 4 bases; junction bases outside the gene matches: 4. Per the germline V gene, CDR1 is ENHRY and CDR2 is SYGVKD. The CDR3 has 14 amino acids. DNA of the CDR3: TGTGCCATCAGAGCGACAGGGGATAATGAAAAACTGTTTTTT. It is translated as CAIRATGDNEKLFF.

This clone was counted ten times or more. The rearrangement joins TRBV7-9 to TRBJ1-1; unclear D gene. This CDR3 spans 13 amino acids. Trimming stripped 1 base from V and 0 bases from J, with 3 bases between. CDR1 and CDR2 (germline): SEHNR, FQNEAQ (reference sequence). The CDR3 reads CASSLDMNTEAFF. The CDR3, as DNA: TGTGCCAGCAGCTTAGATATGAACACTGAAGCTTTCTTT.

V and J are TRBV4-1 and TRBJ2-1, with TRBD1 as a possible D gene (6 bases). Germline V gene sequence: CDR1 MGHRA, CDR2 YSYEKL. The CDR3 has 17 residues. Trimming pared 1 base from V and 10 bases from J, leaving 23 bases between. The chain's CDR3 is CASSQGWNRARSPEQFF. The CDR3 DNA sequence: TGCGCCAGCAGCCAAGGGTGGAACAGGGCCCGTAGCCCCGAGCAGTTCTTC.

This clone came up once. J is TRBJ2-3 and V is TRBV18, with 7 bases that match TRBD1. The ends lost 3 bases at V and 4 bases at J; junction bases unmatched: 4. The CDR3 runs to 14 residues. Looked up from germline, CDR1 is KGHSH and CDR2 is LQKENI. In nucleotides, the CDR3 is TGTGCCAGCTCACCTTCGACAGGGCCAGATACGCAGTATTTT. Protein sequence: CASSPSTGPDTQYF.

This clone was recorded only once. The V call is TRBV6-5, the J call TRBJ2-2; 8 bases agree with TRBD1. CDR1 MNHEY and CDR2 SVGAGI come from the germline V gene. V shed 6 bases, J shed 4 bases, and the junction held 7 bases outside the gene matches. CDR3 size: 15 residues. This CDR3 reads CASRGQGRITGELFF. CDR3 in DNA: TGTGCCAGCAGAGGACAGGGCCGTATCACCGGGGAGCTGTTTTTT.

This clone has only one observation. V gene TRBV10-3 combines with J gene TRBJ1-1; 7 positions match TRBD1. CDR1 ENHRY and CDR2 SYGVKD come from the germline V gene. This CDR3 is 13 amino acids long. Germline trimming cut 0 bases from V and 11 bases from J; bases unmatched to any gene: 6. The CDR3 nucleotides read TGTGCCATCAGTGAGTCGACAGGGATGACTGCTTTCTTT. Translated, it gives CAISESTGMTAFF.

CDR3 DNA sequence: TGTGCCAGCGCTCTACAGGGCTTCTCTGGAAACACCATATATTTT. It encodes CASALQGFSGNTIYF. The chain couples TRBV27 to TRBJ1-3, with D possibly TRBD1 on 6 matching bases. This CDR3 region has 15 residues. The V gene lost 8 bases and the J gene lost 0 bases, with 14 bases spanning the gap. Germline CDR1 reads MNHEY; CDR2 reads SMNVEV (reference sequence).

Only a few counts were recorded for this clone. The J gene is TRBJ2-7, the V gene TRBV25-1; TRBD1 matches at 10 bases. Looked up from germline, CDR1 is MGHDK and CDR2 is SYGVNS. Trimming removed 6 bases from V and 3 bases from J; junction bases left unmatched: 8. This CDR3 region has 15 residues. CDR3 sequence: CASSVPGTGDYEQYF. In nucleotides, the CDR3 is TGTGCCAGCAGCGTCCCCGGGACAGGGGACTACGAGCAGTACTTC.

This clone was seen just once. This CDR3 is CASSLEAGTYNEQFF. The CDR3 nucleotides are TGTGCCAGCAGCTTAGAAGCGGGAACCTACAATGAGCAGTTCTTC. The chain uses TRBV11-2 and TRBJ2-1, with TRBD2 matching over 7 bases. The J segment lost 2 bases and the V segment lost 0 bases, leaving 1 base of the junction unmatched. This CDR3 contains 15 residues. Germline V lookup: CDR1 SGHAT, CDR2 FQNNGV.

The CDR3 loop is CASSQIEYSREGNEKLFF. CDR3 in DNA: TGCGCCAGCAGCCAAATCGAGTACTCCAGGGAGGGGAATGAAAAACTGTTTTTT. The chain has TRBV4-3 and TRBJ1-4, with D possibly being TRBD1 (5 bases). V was trimmed by 2 bases and J by 5 bases, leaving 21 bases between them. Germline values: CDR1 LGHNA, CDR2 YSLEER. CDR3 size: 18 residues.

This chain uses TRBV5-1 with TRBJ2-3; D remains unclear. Trimming cost V 3 bases and J 4 bases, with 9 bases left between them. The CDR3 runs to 13 residues. Germline lookup yields CDR1 SGHRS and CDR2 YFSETQ. CDR3 region: CASSWAYADTQYF. For the CDR3, the DNA is TGCGCCAGCAGCTGGGCATACGCAGATACGCAGTATTTT.

This sequence joins TRBV29-1 and TRBJ2-4; D is perhaps TRBD2 (5 bases). Trimming took off 4 bases at V and 7 bases at J, with 14 bases between the two ends. Per the germline V gene, CDR1 is SQVTM and CDR2 is ANQGSEA. The CDR3 is 13 amino acids. CDR3 sequence: CSVGGLTGNIQYF. In DNA, the CDR3 is TGCAGCGTTGGGGGTCTGACGGGGAACATTCAGTACTTC.

This clone has a single count. The rearrangement joins TRBV28 to TRBJ1-6; D not certain. V lost 2 bases and J 0 bases, leaving 8 bases between the germline ends. The V gene's germline CDR1 is MDHEN and CDR2 SYDVKM. The CDR3 has 16 residues. The CDR3 DNA reads as TGTGCCAGCAGTTTAGCAACGAGCTCCTATAATTCACCCCTCCACTTT. As protein: CASSLATSSYNSPLHF.

The genes are TRBV5-1 and TRBJ2-1; the match to TRBD2 covers 8 bases. V lost 0 bases and J lost 6; bases outside the gene matches: 5. The germline V gene encodes CDR1 SGHRS and CDR2 YFSETQ. This CDR3 spans 15 amino acids. CDR3 protein: CASSLVVAGSNEQFF. The CDR3, as DNA: TGCGCCAGCAGCTTGGTTGTAGCGGGAAGCAATGAGCAGTTCTTC.

The CDR3 spells CASSLYREGNPPLHF. CDR3 nucleotides: TGTGCCAGCAGTTTGTACAGGGAGGGCAATCCACCCCTCCACTTT. V and J are TRBV27 and TRBJ1-6; D possibly corresponds to TRBD1 (6 bases). V lost 3 bases, J lost 11 bases, and 17 bases lay in between. The length of the CDR3 is 15 residues. CDR1 is MNHEY and CDR2 is SMNVEV in the germline V gene (reference sequence).

The rearrangement joins TRBV19 to TRBJ2-6; a weak D match, TRBD2 (5 bases). Trimming cost V 0 bases and J 17 bases, with 14 bases left between them. Germline V gene lookup returns CDR1 LNHDA and CDR2 SQIVND (reference sequence). The CDR3 has 13 residues. The CDR3 loop is CASSIDRVAPMTF. CDR3 sequence (DNA): TGTGCCAGTAGTATAGATCGGGTAGCGCCGATGACTTTC.

Only one count was recorded for this clone. The genes are TRBV4-3 and TRBJ2-7; 7 bases match TRBD1. The CDR3 loop spans 16 amino acids. Unmatched junction bases numbered 7, after V lost 1 base and J lost 1 base. The germline V gene encodes CDR1 LGHNA and CDR2 YSLEER. The CDR3 DNA reads TGCGCCAGCAGCCAAGGGCTGGGGACAGTATCCTACGAGCAGTACTTC. It yields the protein CASSQGLGTVSYEQYF.

The rearrangement uses TRBV7-2 and TRBJ1-1; no reliable D call. Germline lookup yields CDR1 SGHTA and CDR2 FQGNSA. The CDR3 covers 14 residues. Trimming stripped 0 bases from V and 1 base from J, with 6 bases between. The CDR3 sequence: CASSLAGRNTEAFF. CDR3 DNA sequence: TGTGCCAGCAGCTTAGCGGGGAGGAACACTGAAGCTTTCTTT.

The J gene is TRBJ2-1, the V gene TRBV18, with 9 bases matching TRBD1. The CDR3 has 15 amino acids. Germline V gene sequence: CDR1 KGHSH, CDR2 LQKENI. Trimming at V came to 6 bases and at J to 3 bases, leaving 6 bases not matched to a gene. CDR3 sequence reads: CASSEGQGGYNEQFF. As DNA, the CDR3 is TGTGCCAGCTCGGAGGGACAGGGTGGCTACAATGAGCAGTTCTTC.

This clone was recorded once. This chain uses TRBV19 with TRBJ2-1; 9 positions match TRBD2. Germline trimming cut 9 bases from V and 12 bases from J; bases unmatched to any gene: 12. Germline V gene data show CDR1 as LNHDA and CDR2 as SQIVND (reference sequence). The CDR3 runs to 13 residues. In DNA form, the CDR3 reads TGTGCCAGCAGAGCTAGCGGGATAAGTCGGCAGTTCTTC. It encodes CASRASGISRQFF.